This TCR beta chain appears in the sequencing data of a study of T cells in Graves' hyperthyroidism and ophthalmopathy. Study-wide results and limits: Ophthalmopathy was model-predicted a median approximately 6.9 months pre-onset.

Researchers barred patients who had uncontrolled infection, other autoimmune disease, pregnancy or lactation. It was RNA transcripts that yielded the amplified TCR beta CDR3 regions. In the first-round RT-PCR of the TCR CDR3, the HTBI primer set was used. From the multiplex PCR reads, TCRdb called clonotypes with MiXCR, one entry per CDR3 protein. The table records approximately 720,000 distinct CDR3 sequences, 18% of them present only once. The CDR3 spans 14 residues. The germline V gene encodes CDR1 SGHTA and CDR2 FQGNSA. With V trimmed by 3 bases and J by 7 bases, 6 bases remained unmatched. Many counts were recorded for this clonotype. Its matching antigen is unknown.

Sequenced sample: blood. This sequence originates from a woman between 45 and 65 years old with Graves' hyperthyroidism that later progressed to Graves' ophthalmopathy. The J gene is TRBJ2-1, the V gene TRBV7-2; TRBD1 agrees at 7 bases. The CDR3 DNA reads TGTGCCAGCAGCTTGAGACAGGGCCTGAATGAGCAGTTCTTC. Residues: CASSLRQGLNEQFF.